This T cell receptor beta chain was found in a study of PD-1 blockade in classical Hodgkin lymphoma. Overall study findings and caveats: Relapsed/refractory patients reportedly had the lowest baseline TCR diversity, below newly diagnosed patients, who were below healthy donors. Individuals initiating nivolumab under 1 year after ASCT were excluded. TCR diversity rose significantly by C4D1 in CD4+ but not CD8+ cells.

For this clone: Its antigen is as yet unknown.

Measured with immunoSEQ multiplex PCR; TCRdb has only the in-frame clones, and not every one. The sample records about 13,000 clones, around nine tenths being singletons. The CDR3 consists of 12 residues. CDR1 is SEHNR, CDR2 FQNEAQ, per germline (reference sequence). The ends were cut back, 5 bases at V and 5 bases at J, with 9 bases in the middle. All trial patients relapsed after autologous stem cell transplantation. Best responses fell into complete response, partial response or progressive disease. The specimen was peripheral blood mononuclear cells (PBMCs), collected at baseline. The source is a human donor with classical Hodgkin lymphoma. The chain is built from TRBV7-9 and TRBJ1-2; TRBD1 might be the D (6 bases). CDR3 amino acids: CASSLTGYGYTF. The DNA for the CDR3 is TGTGCCAGCAGCCTGACAGGATATGGCTACACCTTC.